The 17 T cell receptor beta chains in this list originate from one sample, sequenced in a study of vaccination effects on CD4 cells after COVID-19. This table comes from immunoSEQ multiplex PCR, and its TCRdb copy is limited to in-frame clones, with some not included. Of about 66,000 clones listed, approximately 79% are singletons. For these receptors, no antigen is known. CD4+ T cell isolation took place after approximately ten days of culture. The participants, recipients of two vaccine doses, got either BNT162b2 or mRNA-1273. The source was CD4+ T cells from PBMCs cultured without peptide, collected after COVID-19 vaccination. The receptors come from a human donor who received a COVID-19 vaccine.

The chain employs TRBV19 and TRBJ1-1; 9 bases are a match to TRBD1. V lost 4 bases to trimming and J lost 2 bases; unmatched junction nucleotides: 2. The germline gives CDR1 LNHDA, CDR2 SQIVND (reference sequence). There are 14 residues in the CDR3. The CDR3 DNA is TGTGCCAGTAGTAAGGGACAGGGAAACACTGAAGCTTTCTTT. The encoded protein is CASSKGQGNTEAFF.

The chain carries TRBV24-1 and TRBJ2-2; 9 bases agree with TRBD2. The germline gives CDR1 KGHDR, CDR2 SFDVKD. There are 15 residues in the CDR3. J gave up 9 bases and V 3 bases, and 7 bases lay outside the gene matches. CDR3 region: CATSDAGGPIRELFF. The CDR3 bases are TGTGCCACCAGTGATGCGGGGGGGCCAATCCGGGAGCTGTTTTTT.

The chain is built from TRBV7-8 and TRBJ2-5, with D possibly called TRBD1 or TRBD2 (5 bases each). CDR3 length: 14 residues. Per germline, CDR1 SGHVS and CDR2 FQNEAQ. Trimming stripped 5 bases from V and 3 bases from J, with 13 bases between. The CDR3 coding sequence is TGTGCCAGCAGCCCAACAAGAGGGGAAGAGACCCAGTACTTC. Encoded protein: CASSPTRGEETQYF.

This chain uses TRBV6-5 with TRBJ1-6; 7 positions agree with TRBD1. The junction had 5 bases not matched to a gene; V was cut back by 4 bases and J by 8 bases. The CDR3 length is 14 residues. Looked up from germline, CDR1 is MNHEY and CDR2 is SVGAGI. CDR3 sequence (DNA): TGTGCCAGCAGTTCGGACAGGTTCGATTCACCCCTCCACTTT. Translation: CASSSDRFDSPLHF.

The CDR3 nucleotides are TGTGCCAGCAGCCCCATCGCGGGGATTACTAACACTGAAGCTTTCTTT. It encodes CASSPIAGITNTEAFF. The V gene is TRBV9, the J gene TRBJ1-1, with D uncertain. The CDR3 extends over 16 amino acids. CDR1 is SGDLS, CDR2 YYNGEE, per germline. Between the trimmed V and J ends, which lost 4 bases and 2 bases, there was a span of 18 bases.

The chain carries TRBV19 and TRBJ1-3; weak D call: TRBD1 (5 bases). The ends were cut back, 4 bases at V and 0 bases at J, with 19 bases in the middle. CDR3 size: 18 residues. Looked up from germline, CDR1 is LNHDA and CDR2 is SQIVND (reference sequence). The CDR3 region has the DNA TGTGCCAGTAGTAATCTCCACAGGCCCGACCTCTCTGGAAACACCATATATTTT. Its protein product is CASSNLHRPDLSGNTIYF.

This clone was observed a single time. This chain uses TRBV2 with TRBJ2-7; TRBD2 might be the D (5 bases). Trimming stripped 7 bases from V and 12 bases from J, with 16 bases between. In germline, CDR1 is SNHLY, CDR2 FYNNEI. The CDR3 loop spans 11 amino acids. CDR3 coding DNA: TGTGCCAGCAAAACCGGGGTGTTTGTGTACGTC. It yields the protein CASKTGVFVYV.

The chain employs TRBV7-3 and TRBJ2-1; 7 bases line up with TRBD2. Germline CDR1 SGHTA, CDR2 FQGTGA. Trimming at V came to 2 bases and at J to 3 bases, leaving 4 bases not matched to a gene. The CDR3 extends over 15 amino acids. The CDR3 region is CASSLSLADYNEQFF. The DNA of the CDR3 is TGTGCCAGCAGCTTATCCCTAGCGGACTACAATGAGCAGTTCTTC.

J is TRBJ1-2 and V is TRBV6-5, with TRBD1 identical over 10 bases. Trimming took 8 bases from V and 7 from J; bases not matched to a gene: 4. The germline V gene encodes CDR1 MNHEY and CDR2 SVGAGI. The CDR3 totals 12 residues. CDR3 sequence (DNA): TGTGCCAGCGGGGACAGGGGACCTGGCTACACCTTC. Amino acid sequence: CASGDRGPGYTF.

The gene calls are TRBV10-2 and TRBJ2-3, with TRBD2 identical over 11 bases. Germline assignment: CDR1 WSHSY and CDR2 SAAADI. V shed 3 bases, J shed 1 base, and the junction held 6 bases outside the gene matches. The CDR3 is 17 residues long. Written as DNA, the CDR3 is TGCGCCAGCAGTGACTACGCGACTAGCGGGGGCACAGATACGCAGTATTTT. The encoded protein is CASSDYATSGGTDTQYF.

The rearrangement joins TRBV7-3 to TRBJ2-3; the match to TRBD1 covers 12 bases. The CDR3 sequence is 16 residues long. Germline V gene lookup returns CDR1 SGHTA and CDR2 FQGTGA. V was pared by 2 bases and J by 5 bases, with 5 bases of the junction left unmatched. CDR3: CASSLRGQGAQDTQYF. The CDR3 region has the DNA TGTGCCAGCAGCTTACGGGGACAGGGGGCCCAAGATACGCAGTATTTT.

The chain uses TRBV2 and TRBJ2-7; 7 positions match TRBD1. Germline V gene sequence: CDR1 SNHLY, CDR2 FYNNEI. The V and J ends lost 5 bases and 2 bases, in that order; junction bases with no gene match: 6. The CDR3 covers 14 residues. The CDR3 sequence is CASSRRDRTYEQYV. The CDR3 DNA reads as TGTGCCAGCAGTCGCCGGGACAGAACCTACGAGCAGTACGTC.

This chain links TRBV2 with TRBJ1-2; 8 positions agree with TRBD1. Trimming at V came to 7 bases and at J to 7 bases, leaving 14 bases not matched to a gene. The CDR3 is 15 amino acids. CDR1 and CDR2 from the germline V gene are SNHLY and FYNNEI. The CDR3 nucleotides are TGTGCCAGCATGGACTTCGTCCAGGGGGCGGGTGGCTACACCTTC. Protein sequence: CASMDFVQGAGGYTF.

The rearrangement links TRBV5-1 to TRBJ2-5; the D gene is possibly TRBD2 (5 bases). CDR3 length: 15 residues. CDR1 SGHRS and CDR2 YFSETQ come from the germline V gene. The V and J ends lost 3 bases and 4 bases respectively, with 16 bases between them. Here the CDR3 reads CASSYTSSSPETQYF. CDR3 DNA sequence: TGCGCCAGCAGCTATACTAGTTCCAGTCCAGAGACCCAGTACTTC.

The J gene is TRBJ1-6, the V gene TRBV5-1, with D unclear. This CDR3 is built from 15 residues. CDR1 is SGHRS and CDR2 is YFSETQ in the germline V gene. Deletions cut 0 bases from V and 7 bases from J, with 11 bases between. The CDR3 region has the DNA TGCGCCAGCAGCTTGGCGCAGGCGACCAATTCACCCCTCCACTTT. Its protein product is CASSLAQATNSPLHF.

CDR3 protein: CASSQRTVHNEQFF. In DNA form, the CDR3 reads TGCGCCAGCAGCCAGCGGACTGTCCACAATGAGCAGTTCTTC. The chain joins TRBV4-3 to TRBJ2-1; TRBD2 might be the D (5 bases). From germline, CDR1 is LGHNA and CDR2 YSLEER. Trimming removed 3 bases at V and 5 bases at J, with 11 bases between. CDR3 length: 14 amino acids.

This clone has a handful of counts. The gene calls are TRBV2 and TRBJ2-7; 7 bases line up with TRBD2. Germline V gene lookup returns CDR1 SNHLY and CDR2 FYNNEI. The CDR3 has 14 residues. The trim removed 4 bases at V and 4 bases at J, leaving 7 bases unmatched. CDR3 region: CASSGEGNRYEQYV. CDR3 in DNA: TGTGCCAGCAGTGGGGAGGGGAATCGTTACGAGCAGTACGTC.